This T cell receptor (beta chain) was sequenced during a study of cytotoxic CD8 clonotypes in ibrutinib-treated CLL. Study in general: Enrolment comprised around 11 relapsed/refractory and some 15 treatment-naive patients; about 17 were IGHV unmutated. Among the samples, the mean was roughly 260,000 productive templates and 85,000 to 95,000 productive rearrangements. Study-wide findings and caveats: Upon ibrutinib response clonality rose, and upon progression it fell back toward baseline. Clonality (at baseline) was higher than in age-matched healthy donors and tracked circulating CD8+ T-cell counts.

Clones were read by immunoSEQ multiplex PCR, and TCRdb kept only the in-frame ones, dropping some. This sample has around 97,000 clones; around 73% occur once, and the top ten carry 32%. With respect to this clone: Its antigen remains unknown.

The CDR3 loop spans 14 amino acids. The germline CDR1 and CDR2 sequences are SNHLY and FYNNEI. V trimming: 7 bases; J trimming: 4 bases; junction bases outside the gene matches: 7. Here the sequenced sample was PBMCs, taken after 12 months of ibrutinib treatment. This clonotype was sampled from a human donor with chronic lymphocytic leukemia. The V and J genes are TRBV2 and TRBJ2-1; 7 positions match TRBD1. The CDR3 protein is CASIPQGVYNEQFF. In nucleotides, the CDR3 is TGTGCCAGCATCCCGCAGGGGGTTTACAATGAGCAGTTCTTC.